This T cell receptor beta chain was captured by sequencing in a study of T cells in Graves' hyperthyroidism and ophthalmopathy. Study details: Peripheral blood specimens were obtained at initial diagnosis, prior to any treatment.

About 10 ml of fresh peripheral blood supplied the PBMCs. The CDR3 sequence is 15 residues long. Trimming pared 7 bases from V and 5 bases from J, leaving 17 bases between. Germline CDR1 MNHEY, CDR2 SVGEGT. This clonotype has a count of ten or more. Amplification of TCR beta CDR3 regions was performed using RNA transcripts as template. Using the HTBI primer set, a first-round RT-PCR was run on the TCR CDR3. MiXCR, applied by TCRdb to the multiplex PCR reads, yields one record per CDR3 protein. There are more than 300,000 distinct CDR3 sequences in the sample; about 14% occur only once, and 20% to 25% lies in the top ten.

Sequenced: blood. V is TRBV6-2 or TRBV6-3 and J is TRBJ2-2; weak D call: TRBD1 (5 bases). This receptor was obtained from a woman under 40 with Graves' hyperthyroidism. The CDR3 DNA is TGTGCCAGCACCATGGGCAGGGATGAAACCGGGGAGCTGTTTTTT. Residues: CASTMGRDETGELFF.